These 31 T cell receptor beta chains were all obtained from the same sample, sequenced in a study of control samples from healthy donors and cancer patients. Produced via immunoSEQ multiplex PCR; TCRdb's table is partial and in-frame only. The sample has some 120,000 clones; around 90% are singletons. Material for sequencing was blood. These receptors were taken from a man aged 35-49 years in good health.

V and J are TRBV11-3 and TRBJ1-1, with a tentative D call TRBD1 (6 bases). The V end lost 5 bases, the J end lost 4 bases, and 14 bases lay between the germline ends. This CDR3 spans 14 amino acids. The germline gives CDR1 SGHNT, CDR2 YENEEA. The CDR3 reads CASSPVQGTTEAFF. The CDR3 nucleotides are TGTGCCAGCAGCCCCGTGCAGGGGACCACTGAAGCTTTCTTT. Together with reference TRBV11-3 and TRBJ1-1, the CDR3 gives the full variable domain: EAGVVQSPRYKIIEKKQPVAFWCNPISGHNTLYWYLQNLGQGPELLIRYENEEAVDDSQLPKDRFSAERLKGVDSTLKIQPAELGDSAVYLCASSPVQGTTEAFFGQGTRLTVV.

The chain joins TRBV7-2 to TRBJ2-1; TRBD2 might be the D (6 bases). This CDR3 has 14 amino acids. Trimming took off 6 bases at V and 2 bases at J, with 11 bases between the two ends. Germline assignment: CDR1 SGHTA and CDR2 FQGNSA. The CDR3 DNA sequence: TGTGCCAGCAGTCCTGCTAGCGCCTACAATGAGCAGTTCTTC. It codes for CASSPASAYNEQFF.

This clone has only one observation. The CDR3 loop reads CATSQNRGGTEAFF. DNA of the CDR3: TGTGCCACCAGTCAGAACAGGGGGGGCACTGAAGCTTTCTTT. The J gene is TRBJ1-1, the V gene TRBV24-1; 8 positions agree with TRBD1. V shed 6 bases and J 4 bases; nucleotides not matched to a gene: 6. The germline gives CDR1 KGHDR, CDR2 SFDVKD. The CDR3 consists of 14 residues.

The chain couples TRBV7-2 to TRBJ2-2; D might be TRBD1 or TRBD2, each matching 7 bases. Germline CDR1 reads SGHTA; CDR2 reads FQGNSA. This CDR3 is 18 amino acids long. The V gene lost 1 base and the J gene lost 1 base, with 16 bases spanning the gap. CDR3 in DNA: TGTGCCAGCAGCTTAGTCCCAGGGGGGGGAAAGAACACCGGGGAGCTGTTTTTT. As protein: CASSLVPGGGKNTGELFF. The full variable domain, with the rest looked up from reference TRBV7-2 and TRBJ2-2, is GAGVSQSPSNKVTEKGKDVELRCDPISGHTALYWYRQSLGQGLEFLIYFQGNSAPDKSGLPSDRFSAERTGGSVSTLTIQRTQQEDSAVYLCASSLVPGGGKNTGELFFGEGSRLTVL.

The chain employs TRBV30 and TRBJ2-5; possible D gene TRBD2, 5 bases. Germline CDR1 reads GTSNPN; CDR2 reads SVGIG (reference sequence). This CDR3 is 13 amino acids long. Trimming cost V 2 bases and J 4 bases, with 11 bases left between them. The CDR3 DNA is TGTGCCTGGAGTAGAGTAGGGAGAGAGACCCAGTACTTC. It is translated as CAWSRVGRETQYF.

This sequence joins TRBV7-9 and TRBJ1-5; D unclear. Trimming took off 5 bases at V and 5 bases at J, with 13 bases between the two ends. CDR1 and CDR2 from the germline V gene are SEHNR and FQNEAQ (reference sequence). This CDR3 is 14 amino acids long. The CDR3 protein is CASSRGGPDQPQHF. Written as DNA, the CDR3 is TGTGCCAGCAGCCGTGGAGGGCCCGATCAGCCCCAGCATTTT.

The genes are TRBV29-1 and TRBJ2-5; TRBD2 matches 7 bases. The V gene's germline CDR1 is SQVTM and CDR2 ANQGSEA. This CDR3 contains 13 residues. V lost 4 bases, J lost 1 base, and 3 bases stayed unmatched. Here the CDR3 DNA reads TGCAGCGTTGTCGGGGGGATCCAAGAGACCCAGTACTTC. It yields the protein CSVVGGIQETQYF.

V gene TRBV9 combines with J gene TRBJ2-1, with D tentatively TRBD2 (6 bases). This CDR3 is 14 amino acids long. The germline gives CDR1 SGDLS, CDR2 YYNGEE. V lost 4 bases, J lost 1 base, and 9 bases lay in between. The CDR3 loop is CASSIGGSYNEQFF. The CDR3 nucleotides read TGTGCCAGCAGCATCGGGGGTTCCTACAATGAGCAGTTCTTC.

CDR3 DNA: TGTGCCAGCAGCCTAAAGGGACAGGGTGGCTCTGGGGCCAACGTCCTGACTTTC. Its translation: CASSLKGQGGSGANVLTF. The chain couples TRBV4-2 to TRBJ2-6, with TRBD1 matching 9 bases. Germline V gene data show CDR1 as LGHNA and CDR2 as YNFKEQ. J lost 0 bases, V lost 4 bases, and 7 bases had no gene match. There are 18 residues in the CDR3.

The chain carries TRBV5-1 and TRBJ1-2; D is ambiguous. In germline, CDR1 is SGHRS, CDR2 YFSETQ. The CDR3 has 14 amino acids. The ends were cut back, 0 bases at V and 8 bases at J, with 14 bases in the middle. For the CDR3, the DNA is TGCGCCAGCAGCTTGGCGGAGGGAGTAGGCGGCTACACCTTC. Amino acids: CASSLAEGVGGYTF.

This clone appeared a single time. The J gene is TRBJ2-5, the V gene TRBV5-6, with D possibly being TRBD1 or TRBD2 (5 bases each). The V and J ends lost 4 bases and 7 bases respectively, with 17 bases between them. Germline lookup yields CDR1 SGHDT and CDR2 YYEEEE. The CDR3 contains 14 residues. The CDR3 DNA sequence: TGTGCCAGCAGCCCCGGGACCTTCGATGGGACCCAGTACTTC. Protein product: CASSPGTFDGTQYF.

In its sample, this clone was seen a few times. This chain joins TRBV2 and TRBJ2-7; D gene uncertain. The CDR3 is 13 residues long. Per germline, CDR1 SNHLY and CDR2 FYNNEI. The V end was cut by 3 bases, the J end by 1 base, with 7 bases between. The CDR3 sequence: CASSDVQSYEQYF. The CDR3 DNA sequence: TGTGCCAGCAGTGACGTACAATCCTACGAGCAGTACTTC. Full variable domain (remainder filled in from reference TRBV2 and TRBJ2-7): EPEVTQTPSHQVTQMGQEVILRCVPISNHLYFYWYRQILGQKVEFLVSFYNNEISEKSEIFDDQFSVERPDGSNFTLKIRSTKLEDSAMYFCASSDVQSYEQYFGPGTRLTVT.

This rearrangement joins TRBV7-2 to TRBJ1-2, with a possible D match to TRBD1 (5 bases). The ends were cut back, 0 bases at V and 4 bases at J, with 12 bases in the middle. Germline CDR1 SGHTA, CDR2 FQGNSA. There are 15 residues in the CDR3. The CDR3 sequence: CASSLATDTPYGYTF. Here the CDR3 DNA reads TGTGCCAGCAGCTTAGCGACAGATACTCCCTATGGCTACACCTTC.

CDR3 residues: CASSPSRPQHF. The CDR3 coding sequence is TGTGCCAGCAGTCCTAGTAGGCCCCAGCATTTT. The rearrangement uses TRBV6-6 and TRBJ1-5; no clear D. Per germline, CDR1 MNHNY and CDR2 SVGAGI (reference sequence). This CDR3 region has 11 residues. The V end was cut by 5 bases, the J end by 9 bases, with 8 bases between.

This chain links TRBV4-1 with TRBJ2-6; a possible D gene is TRBD1 (5 bases). Trimming shortened V by 1 base and J by 0 bases, and 10 bases separated the two germline ends. The CDR3 runs 17 residues. The germline gives CDR1 MGHRA, CDR2 YSYEKL. CDR3 sequence: CASSQATENSGANVLTF. The CDR3 DNA follows: TGCGCCAGCAGCCAAGCGACAGAAAACTCTGGGGCCAACGTCCTGACTTTC.

This clone was seen a handful of times. The V and J genes are TRBV14 and TRBJ1-2, with D maybe TRBD1 (6 bases). Trimming removed 1 base from V and 4 bases from J, with 16 bases in between. Germline loops: CDR1 SGHDN, CDR2 FVKESK. The CDR3 is 16 amino acids. CDR3 protein: CASSQGYGGSVYGYTF. The CDR3 DNA reads as TGTGCCAGCAGCCAAGGATATGGGGGCAGCGTCTATGGCTACACCTTC.

This chain uses TRBV11-3 with TRBJ1-3, with a possible D match to TRBD1 (5 bases). Trimming cost V 1 base and J 0 bases, with 7 bases left between them. Per the germline V gene, CDR1 is SGHNT and CDR2 is YENEEA. The CDR3 sequence is 15 residues long. CDR3 protein: CASSLGDDSGNTIYF. The CDR3, as DNA: TGTGCCAGCAGCTTAGGGGACGACTCTGGAAACACCATATATTTT.

The J gene is TRBJ2-5, the V gene TRBV2; TRBD2 agrees at 14 bases. The CDR3 loop spans 16 amino acids. J gave up 4 bases and V 6 bases, and 7 bases lay outside the gene matches. Germline loops: CDR1 SNHLY, CDR2 FYNNEI. The CDR3 here is CASSGRLAGGPETQYF. CDR3 DNA: TGTGCCAGCAGCGGCCGACTAGCGGGGGGGCCAGAGACCCAGTACTTC.

The chain has TRBV25-1 and TRBJ1-4; D unclear. There are 15 residues in the CDR3. In germline, CDR1 is MGHDK, CDR2 SYGVNS. V lost 2 bases and J lost 4, with 11 bases in between. DNA for the CDR3: TGTGCCAGCAGTGAACCCGAACGGGTTAATGAAAAACTGTTTTTT. Its translation: CASSEPERVNEKLFF.

The gene calls are TRBV5-4 and TRBJ2-7, with D perhaps matching TRBD1 (5 bases). Trimming pared 1 base from V and 3 bases from J, leaving 14 bases between. CDR1 and CDR2 from the germline V gene are SGHNT and YYREEE (reference sequence). This CDR3 is 15 amino acids long. For the CDR3, the DNA is TGTGCCAGCAGCTTGAAGGGGCAGGCACTCTACGAGCAGTACTTC. It translates to CASSLKGQALYEQYF.

The genes are TRBV6-6 and TRBJ2-7; 8 bases align to TRBD1. V lost 6 bases to trimming and J lost 2 bases; unmatched junction nucleotides: 6. Germline assignment: CDR1 MNHNY and CDR2 SVGAGI (reference sequence). CDR3 length equals 14 residues. CDR3 nucleotides: TGTGCCAGCAGGAACAGGGGGTCCCCCTACGAGCAGTACTTC. Encoded protein: CASRNRGSPYEQYF.

V gene TRBV25-1 combines with J gene TRBJ1-6, with a possible D match to TRBD1 (6 bases). Germline V lookup: CDR1 MGHDK, CDR2 SYGVNS. The V end was cut by 3 bases, the J end by 4 bases, with 16 bases between. The CDR3 loop spans 17 amino acids. DNA of the CDR3: TGTGCCAGCAGTGATAACCCCCAGGGGAGGTATAATTCACCCCTCCACTTT. Translating gives CASSDNPQGRYNSPLHF.

The rearrangement joins TRBV30 to TRBJ1-4; D is unclear. Trimming removed 0 bases from V and 3 bases from J, with 11 bases in between. The CDR3 is 15 residues long. The germline CDR1 and CDR2 sequences are GTSNPN and SVGIG (reference sequence). The CDR3 sequence: CAWSVVGRANEKLFF. The CDR3, as DNA: TGTGCCTGGAGTGTAGTTGGACGGGCTAATGAAAAACTGTTTTTT.

The genes are TRBV6-5 and TRBJ2-2, with 8 bases aligning to TRBD1. Germline lookup yields CDR1 MNHEY and CDR2 SVGAGI. The CDR3 is 15 residues long. J lost 6 bases, V lost 2 bases, and 5 bases had no gene match. In DNA, the CDR3 is TGTGCCAGCAGTTACACCATGACAGGGGCCGGGGAGCTGTTTTTT. It codes for CASSYTMTGAGELFF.

The chain joins TRBV6-6 to TRBJ1-3; D call uncertain. The length of the CDR3 is 13 residues. Trimming took off 6 bases at V and 2 bases at J, with 8 bases between the two ends. CDR1 is MNHNY, CDR2 SVGAGI, per germline (reference sequence). DNA for the CDR3: TGTGCCAGCAGGGAGGCGCCTGGAAACACCATATATTTT. Its translation is CASREAPGNTIYF.

This chain connects TRBV4-3 to TRBJ2-3, with 11 bases identical to TRBD2. The V gene end was trimmed by 5 bases and the J gene end by 4 bases; junction bases not matched to a gene: 8. The CDR3 is 16 residues long. Germline values: CDR1 LGHNA, CDR2 YSLEER. CDR3 residues: CASSSIAGGLSDTQYF. The DNA for the CDR3 is TGCGCCAGCAGCTCCATAGCGGGGGGGCTCTCAGATACGCAGTATTTT.

V and J are TRBV5-1 and TRBJ1-4; 7 bases fit TRBD1. V was clipped by 2 bases and J by 8 bases; unmatched bases: 9. This CDR3 region has 15 residues. Germline CDR1 is SGHRS and CDR2 is YFSETQ. The CDR3 spells CASSFSGGGREKLFF. The DNA of the CDR3 is TGCGCCAGCAGCTTTTCAGGGGGAGGCAGAGAAAAACTGTTTTTT. The whole variable domain, filled in from reference TRBV5-1 and TRBJ1-4, reads KAGVTQTPRYLIKTRGQQVTLSCSPISGHRSVSWYQQTPGQGLQFLFEYFSETQRNKGNFPGRFSGRQFSNSRSEMNVSTLELGDSALYLCASSFSGGGREKLFFGSGTQLSVL.

This chain connects TRBV4-2 to TRBJ2-7; possibly TRBD1 for D (6 bases). The CDR3 runs to 16 residues. Germline CDR1 is LGHNA and CDR2 is YNFKEQ. Trimming pared 3 bases from V and 2 bases from J, leaving 17 bases between. The CDR3 here is CASSHFRDTDTYEQYF. The CDR3 DNA reads as TGTGCCAGCAGCCACTTCCGGGACACGGATACCTACGAGCAGTACTTC.

The chain couples TRBV7-9 to TRBJ2-7; unclear D gene. Germline V gives CDR1 SEHNR, CDR2 FQNEAQ (reference sequence). This CDR3 comprises 15 residues. With 3 bases removed from V and 2 bases from J, the gap between germline ends came to 14 bases. The CDR3 reads CASSFPSRATYEQYF. In nucleotides, the CDR3 is TGTGCCAGCAGCTTCCCCTCAAGAGCGACCTACGAGCAGTACTTC.

This clone has just a few counts. The V and J genes are TRBV29-1 and TRBJ1-2; D is ambiguous. CDR1 and CDR2 (germline): SQVTM, ANQGSEA. CDR3 length: 11 residues. The V end was cut by 1 base, the J end by 6 bases, with 6 bases between. CDR3 sequence: CSVEGVNGYTF. The CDR3, as DNA: TGCAGCGTTGAAGGCGTGAATGGCTACACCTTC.

The CDR3 DNA follows: TGTGCCAGCAGCCTTAACGGGGTTCAACTGTTTTTT. Protein sequence: CASSLNGVQLFF. This chain joins TRBV7-9 and TRBJ1-4; D remains unclear. The CDR3 covers 12 residues. The V end was cut by 5 bases, the J end by 12 bases, with 13 bases between. CDR1 is SEHNR, CDR2 FQNEAQ, per germline (reference sequence).